What follows are 20 T cell receptor beta chains derived from one specimen sequenced in a study of cytomegalovirus exposure and HLA in healthy donors. The PCR used 60 Vbeta and 13 Jbeta primers. The repertoire was sequenced with immunoSEQ multiplex PCR; TCRdb's copy has only in-frame clones and lacks some. The data contain a few hundred thousand clones, about 80% of them singletons. The sample consisted of PBMCs. The receptors stem from a girl aged 2 to 10 in good health and CMV-seronegative.

V and J are TRBV6-1 and TRBJ2-7; 7 bases fit TRBD2. The CDR3 loop spans 16 amino acids. CDR1 and CDR2 from the germline V gene are MNHNS and SASEGT. The ends lost 3 bases at V and 0 bases at J; junction bases unmatched: 8. This CDR3 reads CASSEEGRGSSYEQYF. CDR3 in DNA: TGTGCCAGCAGTGAGGAGGGGCGGGGGAGCTCCTACGAGCAGTACTTC.

This clone has a single count. The chain uses TRBV4-1 and TRBJ2-5; the D gene is possibly TRBD1 (6 bases). V was trimmed by 0 bases and J by 4 bases, leaving 15 bases between them. This CDR3 contains 16 residues. CDR1 is MGHRA and CDR2 is YSYEKL in the germline V gene. CDR3 residues: CASSQEGTGWGETQYF. The CDR3 coding sequence is TGCGCCAGCAGCCAAGAGGGAACAGGGTGGGGAGAGACCCAGTACTTC.

In the case of this clone: This sample also contains other DNA sequences that code for the same CDR3. CDR3 nucleotides: TGTGCCAGCAGCTCGCCAGGGACTGGCTATGGCTACACCTTC. Encoded protein: CASSSPGTGYGYTF. This chain links TRBV9 with TRBJ1-2; D is possibly TRBD1 (5 bases). Germline V gives CDR1 SGDLS, CDR2 YYNGEE. This CDR3 has 14 residues. V lost 4 bases and J 4 bases, leaving 14 bases between the germline ends.

V gene TRBV6-1 combines with J gene TRBJ2-7; TRBD1 matches at 10 bases. Looked up from germline, CDR1 is MNHNS and CDR2 is SASEGT. Trimming at V came to 2 bases and at J to 4 bases, leaving 8 bases not matched to a gene. The CDR3 totals 16 residues. The CDR3 nucleotides are TGTGCCAGCAGTGAAAGTCTTAGGGACAGGGGTTACGAGCAGTACTTC. Amino acids: CASSESLRDRGYEQYF.

The chain has TRBV30 and TRBJ1-1, with 8 bases fitting TRBD1. Trimming took 4 bases from V and 9 from J; bases not matched to a gene: 4. Germline CDR1 and CDR2: GTSNPN and SVGIG (reference sequence). The CDR3 is 11 amino acids. CDR3 sequence reads: CAWTRDRKAFF. CDR3 nucleotide sequence: TGTGCCTGGACCCGGGACAGGAAAGCTTTCTTT.

The rearrangement joins TRBV2 to TRBJ1-1; D gene unclear. The V end lost 8 bases, the J end lost 5 bases, and 12 bases lay between the germline ends. This CDR3 contains 12 residues. Germline CDR1 SNHLY, CDR2 FYNNEI. The CDR3 here is CASAEGSTEAFF. The CDR3 DNA is TGTGCCAGCGCTGAAGGTTCTACTGAAGCTTTCTTT.

The chain carries TRBV27 and TRBJ2-3; 13 bases fit TRBD2. J was trimmed by 4 bases and V by 6 bases; bases with no gene match: 4. Germline values: CDR1 MNHEY, CDR2 SMNVEV (reference sequence). This CDR3 region has 15 residues. The DNA for the CDR3 is TGTGCCAGCAGGCTACTAGCGGGAGGGGCAGATACGCAGTATTTT. Translated, it gives CASRLLAGGADTQYF.

In this sample, this clone turned up a few times. Relative to the germline gene, one junction end is altered; a read error may explain this. This rearrangement joins TRBV7-9 to TRBJ2-2; 11 nucleotides line up with TRBD2. Germline CDR1 SEHNR, CDR2 FQNEAQ (reference sequence). CDR3 length: 15 residues. Written as DNA, the CDR3 is TGTTCCAGCAGCACTAGCGGGAGTCACACCGGGGAGCTGTTTTTT. Its protein product is CSSSTSGSHTGELFF. The full variable domain, its missing parts supplied by reference TRBV7-9 and TRBJ2-2, is DTGVSQNPRHKITKRGQNVTFRCDPISEHNRLYWYRQTLGQGPEFLTYFQNEAQLEKSRLLSDRFSAERPKGSFSTLEIQRTEQGDSAMYLCSSSTSGSHTGELFFGEGSRLTVL.

V gene TRBV29-1 combines with J gene TRBJ2-5; 7 nucleotides agree with TRBD1. The DNA end lines up better with TRBJ2-7; the J call may be wrong. The germline V gene encodes CDR1 SQVTM and CDR2 ANQGSEA. The CDR3 loop spans 13 amino acids. The CDR3 nucleotides are TGCAGCGTTGCGGGGACAGTTTCCTACGAGCAGTACTTC. Protein sequence: CSVAGTVSYEQYF.

This rearrangement joins TRBV19 to TRBJ2-5; 7 bases align to TRBD1. The CDR3 has 16 residues. The germline V gene has CDR1 LNHDA and CDR2 SQIVND (reference sequence). The junction had 10 bases not matched to a gene; V was cut back by 4 bases and J by 2 bases. For the CDR3, the DNA is TGTGCCAGTAGTACCCTAGACAGGGTGGGACAAGAGACCCAGTACTTC. This translates into CASSTLDRVGQETQYF.

Turning to this clone: No DNA is shown, since the ends of the CDR3 on it are uncertain; the CDR3 is the one TCRdb lists. CDR3 region: CASIVGRGAVRDQPQHF. The chain has TRBV21-1 and TRBJ1-5. TRBV21-1 is deemed a pseudogene. The CDR3 spans 17 amino acids, including both terminal residues.

The chain couples TRBV5-6 to TRBJ2-7; TRBD1 aligns across 8 bases. Germline V lookup: CDR1 SGHDT, CDR2 YYEEEE. The CDR3 is 16 residues long. The V and J ends lost 4 bases and 4 bases, in that order; junction bases with no gene match: 13. The CDR3 bases are TGTGCCAGCAGCGAACCGCAGGGGGCCTCGGGGTACGAGCAGTACTTC. Protein product: CASSEPQGASGYEQYF.

Regarding this clone: The DNA is omitted, as the CDR3 cannot be located on it reliably, and the CDR3 follows TCRdb's listing. V usage is TRBV5-1 and J usage is TRBJ2-7; the D call in the table, TRBD1, was not verified against the DNA. With termini counted, the CDR3 has 15 amino acids. Germline V gene data show CDR1 as SGHRS and CDR2 as YFSETQ. CDR3 loop: CASSFQMSPAYEQYF.

The chain uses TRBV6-5 and TRBJ2-5; 13 nucleotides line up with TRBD2. CDR1 is MNHEY and CDR2 is SVGAGI in the germline V gene. The trim removed 7 bases at V and 5 bases at J, leaving 7 bases unmatched. The length of the CDR3 is 15 residues. The CDR3 protein is CASTVTSGRSETQYF. The CDR3 coding sequence is TGTGCCAGCACAGTGACTAGCGGGAGGTCGGAGACCCAGTACTTC.

This chain links TRBV7-5 with TRBJ1-6; the table's D call, TRBD1, has no DNA check behind it. TRBV7-5 has pseudogene status. The CDR3 contains 17 residues. The CDR3, as DNA: TGTGTCAGAAGCTTCCAGGACAGCAGCTCCTATAATTCACCCCTCCACTTT. Amino acid sequence: CVRSFQDSSSYNSPLHF.

The chain recombines TRBV7-9 with TRBJ2-1; 10 bases are a match to TRBD1. The length of the CDR3 is 16 residues. The V gene's germline CDR1 is SEHNR and CDR2 FQNEAQ (reference sequence). The ends lost 6 bases at V and 9 bases at J; junction bases unmatched: 14. The CDR3 DNA is TGTGCCAGCAGATCTTCCGGGACAGGGGATGAGGGTGAGCAGTTCTTC. The encoded protein is CASRSSGTGDEGEQFF.

The chain uses TRBV20-1 and TRBJ1-1; no reliable D call. The CDR3 length is 10 residues. CDR1 is DFQATT, CDR2 SNEGSKA, per germline (reference sequence). Deletions cut 5 bases from V and 5 bases from J, with 6 bases between. In nucleotides, the CDR3 is TGCAGTGCTCCCCGGACTGAAGCTTTCTTT. Residues: CSAPRTEAFF.

The CDR3 sequence is CASSAKVAGGPTDTQYF. The DNA for the CDR3 is TGTGCCAGCAGCGCGAAGGTAGCGGGGGGCCCCACAGATACGCAGTATTTT. This chain uses TRBV9 with TRBJ2-3; 10 bases align to TRBD2. This CDR3 spans 17 amino acids. The trim removed 3 bases at V and 2 bases at J, leaving 9 bases unmatched. The germline V gene has CDR1 SGDLS and CDR2 YYNGEE. Looking up the rest from reference TRBV9 and TRBJ2-3 gives the full variable domain: DSGVTQTPKHLITATGQRVTLRCSPRSGDLSVYWYQQSLDQGLQFLIQYYNGEERAKGNILERFSAQQFPDLHSELNLSSLELGDSALYFCASSAKVAGGPTDTQYFGPGTRLTVL.

DNA of the CDR3: TGCGCCAGCAGCGGGGACAGCAACAATGAGCAGTTCTTC. Its protein is CASSGDSNNEQFF. The V call is TRBV4-1, the J call TRBJ2-1, with 7 bases matching TRBD1. V lost 5 bases and J lost 5; bases outside the gene matches: 3. Per germline, CDR1 MGHRA and CDR2 YSYEKL. The CDR3 has 13 amino acids.

The chain has TRBV6-5 and TRBJ2-4; TRBD1 might be the D (5 bases). The ends were cut back, 2 bases at V and 8 bases at J, with 19 bases in the middle. CDR1 MNHEY and CDR2 SVGAGI come from the germline V gene. The CDR3 covers 16 residues. The CDR3 region has the DNA TGTGCCAGCAGTTACGTCCCGGAAGGTGGGGCGCACATTCAGTACTTC. Protein: CASSYVPEGGAHIQYF.